This entry lists 26 T cell receptor beta chains sequenced from one sample in a study of cytomegalovirus exposure and HLA in healthy donors. PCR primers comprised 60 Vbeta and 13 Jbeta primers. Using immunoSEQ multiplex PCR, the repertoire was profiled, and TCRdb retains in-frame clones only, with some absent. This sample yields around 130,000 clones, of which approximately 72% are seen a single time; roughly 6% belongs to the top ten. The material sequenced was PBMCs. The source is a woman aged 60-75 years in good health and CMV-seronegative.

This chain joins TRBV5-1 and TRBJ2-1; 12 bases match TRBD2. This CDR3 spans 15 amino acids. Germline CDR1 and CDR2: SGHRS and YFSETQ. With 5 bases clipped from V and 2 bases from J, the junction kept 2 bases outside the gene matches. CDR3 loop: CASSLAGGTYNEQFF. The CDR3 DNA is TGCGCCAGCAGTCTAGCGGGAGGGACCTACAATGAGCAGTTCTTC.

The chain joins TRBV27 to TRBJ1-6; 8 nucleotides agree with TRBD1. Losses at the gene ends were 8 bases for V and 9 bases for J; bases not matched to a gene: 3. Germline assignment: CDR1 MNHEY and CDR2 SMNVEV (reference sequence). This CDR3 is 12 amino acids long. CDR3 DNA sequence: TGTGCCAGCCGGACAGGGATTTCACCCCTCCACTTT. Residues: CASRTGISPLHF.

This clone was detected a few times. V is TRBV28 and J is TRBJ2-7, with D tentatively TRBD2 (5 bases). Germline CDR1 reads MDHEN; CDR2 reads SYDVKM. The CDR3 is 13 residues long. Between the trimmed V and J ends, which lost 6 bases and 0 bases, there was a span of 9 bases. The CDR3 loop is CASSSGLSYEQYF. CDR3 DNA sequence: TGTGCCAGCAGCAGCGGACTCTCCTACGAGCAGTACTTC.

This chain's CDR3 is CASSLDRPEVNGAFF. The CDR3 DNA reads TGTGCCAGCAGCTTAGATCGACCAGAGGTCAATGGAGCTTTCTTT. This sequence joins TRBV7-2 and TRBJ1-1; D not resolved. CDR1 SGHTA and CDR2 FQGNSA come from the germline V gene. The CDR3 spans 15 residues. V lost 1 base and J 10 bases, leaving 19 bases between the germline ends.

The rearrangement joins TRBV28 to TRBJ1-2; D is uncertain. Looked up from germline, CDR1 is MDHEN and CDR2 is SYDVKM. The V end lost 6 bases, the J end lost 8 bases, and 10 bases lay between the germline ends. The CDR3 is 11 residues long. DNA of the CDR3: TGTGCCAGCAGCCAGGTTGGAGGCTACACCTTC. This gives the protein CASSQVGGYTF.

CDR3 bases: TGTGCCAGATCCCTCCCCAGGGGAGGGGCAAAGGGAGGCTACACCTTC. Amino acid sequence: CARSLPRGGAKGGYTF. V is TRBV6-4 and J is TRBJ1-2, with D possibly TRBD1 on 6 matching bases. The CDR3 extends over 16 amino acids. The ends were cut back, 9 bases at V and 8 bases at J, with 28 bases in the middle. The V gene's germline CDR1 is MRHNA and CDR2 SNTAGT.

The chain links TRBV28 to TRBJ2-1, with TRBD2 identical over 7 bases. The CDR3 spans 15 residues. Germline V gene lookup returns CDR1 MDHEN and CDR2 SYDVKM. The J segment lost 2 bases and the V segment lost 7 bases, leaving 8 bases of the junction unmatched. The CDR3 DNA follows: TGTGCCAGCATCCCTCTGGGGGGGGCCTACAATGAGCAGTTCTTC. Translation: CASIPLGGAYNEQFF.

This rearrangement joins TRBV9 to TRBJ2-7, with 7 bases identical to TRBD1. Trimming took 3 bases from V and 0 from J; bases not matched to a gene: 3. The CDR3 extends over 14 amino acids. CDR1 is SGDLS, CDR2 YYNGEE, per germline. In DNA form, the CDR3 reads TGTGCCAGCAGCGCGGGACAGAGCTCCTACGAGCAGTACTTC. The encoded protein is CASSAGQSSYEQYF. The variable domain in full, completed from reference TRBV9 and TRBJ2-7, reads DSGVTQTPKHLITATGQRVTLRCSPRSGDLSVYWYQQSLDQGLQFLIQYYNGEERAKGNILERFSAQQFPDLHSELNLSSLELGDSALYFCASSAGQSSYEQYFGPGTRLTVT.

This sequence joins TRBV6-1 and TRBJ1-1; D perhaps matches TRBD1 (6 bases). Germline CDR1 reads MNHNS; CDR2 reads SASEGT. Trimming left V 4 bases short and J 11 bases short, with 17 bases between. The CDR3 is made up of 13 amino acids. In DNA form, the CDR3 reads TGTGCCAGCAGTGTTTCCCTACAGGGTTTCGCTTTCTTT. It translates to CASSVSLQGFAFF.

The chain is built from TRBV6-5 and TRBJ2-3; 7 bases fit TRBD2. This CDR3 has 14 residues. Germline loops: CDR1 MNHEY, CDR2 SVGAGI. Losses at the gene ends were 6 bases for V and 4 bases for J; bases not matched to a gene: 7. CDR3 bases: TGTGCCAGCAGCTCTAGCGGAGGGGCAGATACGCAGTATTTT. Translation gives CASSSSGGADTQYF.

The J gene is TRBJ1-2, the V gene TRBV7-2; D gene ambiguous. Germline loops: CDR1 SGHTA, CDR2 FQGNSA. V was clipped by 2 bases and J by 6 bases, with 13 bases between them. The CDR3 totals 14 residues. The CDR3 region has the DNA TGTGCCAGCAGCTTAAAGGGAGGGAGCGATGGCTACACCTTC. It encodes CASSLKGGSDGYTF.

This sequence joins TRBV5-4 and TRBJ2-3; tentatively, D is TRBD2 (5 bases). The germline V and J ends were trimmed by 0 bases and 1 base, with 12 bases remaining between them. The germline V gene has CDR1 SGHNT and CDR2 YYREEE (reference sequence). The CDR3 spans 16 residues. CDR3: CASSLGEGRGTDTQYF. CDR3 coding DNA: TGTGCCAGCAGCTTGGGAGAGGGTCGGGGCACAGATACGCAGTATTTT.

The gene calls are TRBV10-1 and TRBJ2-7; 9 nucleotides match TRBD1. Germline lookup yields CDR1 WNHNN and CDR2 SYGVQD (reference sequence). Trimming at V came to 5 bases and at J to 4 bases, leaving 9 bases not matched to a gene. The CDR3 contains 15 residues. The CDR3 DNA reads as TGCGCCAGCAGTTCTCAGGTACAGGGGGCATACGAGCAGTACTTC. Its translation: CASSSQVQGAYEQYF.

The chain is built from TRBV5-1 and TRBJ2-5; D gene ambiguous. Germline lookup yields CDR1 SGHRS and CDR2 YFSETQ. CDR3 length: 15 amino acids. The V end lost 1 base, the J end lost 0 bases, and 10 bases lay between the germline ends. The CDR3 sequence: CASSLWAGHQETQYF. The CDR3 nucleotides are TGCGCCAGCAGCTTGTGGGCAGGCCACCAAGAGACCCAGTACTTC.

The V call is TRBV6-5, the J call TRBJ1-1; TRBD1 agrees at 9 bases. The germline V gene has CDR1 MNHEY and CDR2 SVGAGI. Losses at the gene ends were 2 bases for V and 12 bases for J; bases not matched to a gene: 4. The length of the CDR3 is 12 residues. The CDR3 is CASSYGQGNTFF. As DNA, the CDR3 is TGTGCCAGCAGTTACGGACAGGGGAACACTTTCTTT.

The CDR3 DNA sequence: TGTGCCAGCAATGCGGGAGGGCCTACAGATACGCAGTATTTT. The encoded protein is CASNAGGPTDTQYF. This chain uses TRBV27 with TRBJ2-3, with 9 positions matching TRBD2. The CDR3 loop spans 14 amino acids. J lost 3 bases, V lost 7 bases, and 5 bases had no gene match. Germline values: CDR1 MNHEY, CDR2 SMNVEV (reference sequence).

This chain uses TRBV7-2 with TRBJ2-1, with 9 bases identical to TRBD2. With 3 bases clipped from V and 4 bases from J, the junction kept 1 base outside the gene matches. The germline V gene encodes CDR1 SGHTA and CDR2 FQGNSA. CDR3 size: 14 residues. The CDR3 nucleotides are TGTGCCAGCAGCTTCGCGGGAGGGTACAATGAGCAGTTCTTC. It encodes CASSFAGGYNEQFF.

This clone appeared a single time. The CDR3 loop is CASSHQGSDTQYF. DNA of the CDR3: TGTGCCAGCAGCCACCAGGGGTCAGATACGCAGTATTTT. The chain is built from TRBV5-8 and TRBJ2-3, with D possibly TRBD1 on 6 matching bases. V was cut by 4 bases and J by 4 bases, with 10 bases left in between. This CDR3 is built from 13 residues. The germline V gene has CDR1 SGHTS and CDR2 YDEGEE.

The chain combines TRBV5-6 with TRBJ2-1; D not resolved. Looked up from germline, CDR1 is SGHDT and CDR2 is YYEEEE. The V and J ends lost 4 bases and 2 bases respectively, with 10 bases between them. This CDR3 region has 14 residues. The CDR3 is CASSPGWTYNEQFF. For the CDR3, the DNA is TGTGCCAGCAGCCCCGGGTGGACCTACAATGAGCAGTTCTTC.

In regard to this clone: The junction departs from germline at one end; a sequencing error may be responsible. The J gene is TRBJ2-2, the V gene TRBV6-1; tentative D call: TRBD1 (6 bases). In germline, CDR1 is MNHNS, CDR2 SASEGT. The CDR3 has 14 amino acids. Here the CDR3 DNA reads TGTGCCAGCAGAGGGGGACCAAACACCGGGAAGCTGTTTTTT. Its translation is CASRGGPNTGKLFF.

The V gene is TRBV7-3, the J gene TRBJ2-7, with D possibly TRBD1 on 6 matching bases. The CDR3 has 18 amino acids. V was trimmed by 4 bases and J by 0 bases, leaving 22 bases between them. Germline-derived CDR1 and CDR2 are SGHTA and FQGTGA. CDR3 protein: CASSSPGMPGVSSYEQYF. The DNA for the CDR3 is TGTGCCAGCAGCTCCCCTGGGATGCCAGGGGTAAGCTCCTACGAGCAGTACTTC.

In its sample, this clone was seen a few times. This chain links TRBV29-1 with TRBJ2-1, with 12 nucleotides matching TRBD2. The CDR3 is 14 amino acids. V dropped 6 bases and J dropped 9; count of bases not matched to a gene: 9. Germline CDR1 SQVTM, CDR2 ANQGSEA. CDR3 region: CSVVLAGGPSEQFF. DNA for the CDR3: TGCAGCGTGGTCCTAGCGGGAGGGCCATCTGAGCAGTTCTTC.

In its sample, this clone was seen a few times. The rearrangement uses TRBV5-3 and TRBJ1-1; D is undetermined. TRBV5-3 is labeled an ORF, and its function is uncertain. The germline V and J ends were trimmed by 8 bases and 0 bases, with 14 bases remaining between them. The CDR3 is 14 amino acids. CDR3 region: CARSPRPMNTEAFF. The CDR3 nucleotides read TGTGCCAGGTCCCCGAGGCCCATGAACACTGAAGCTTTCTTT.

The J gene is TRBJ2-1, the V gene TRBV5-1; weak D call: TRBD2 (5 bases). V lost 1 base to trimming and J lost 6 bases, with 8 bases between them. Germline V gene lookup returns CDR1 SGHRS and CDR2 YFSETQ. This CDR3 region has 13 residues. The CDR3 reads CASSLTSANEQFF. The CDR3 nucleotides read TGCGCCAGCAGCTTGACTAGTGCCAATGAGCAGTTCTTC.

This rearrangement joins TRBV7-9 to TRBJ1-4; TRBD1 agrees at 9 bases. CDR1 is SEHNR and CDR2 is FQNEAQ in the germline V gene (reference sequence). The CDR3 is 16 amino acids. With V trimmed by 4 bases and J by 2 bases, 5 bases remained unmatched. The chain's CDR3 is CASSSTGGETNEKLFF. CDR3 nucleotide sequence: TGTGCCAGCAGCTCAACAGGGGGCGAGACTAATGAAAAACTGTTTTTT.

The chain recombines TRBV19 with TRBJ2-6; 7 bases are a match to TRBD1. The CDR3 has 16 amino acids. After removal of 5 bases from V and 0 bases from J, the junction contained 4 bases not matched to a gene. Germline assignment: CDR1 LNHDA and CDR2 SQIVND (reference sequence). CDR3 DNA sequence: TGTGCCAGTAGTGCCAGGACAGGCTCTGGGGCCAACGTCCTGACTTTC. It codes for CASSARTGSGANVLTF.